Only a few counts were recorded for the clone carrying this T cell receptor beta chain. Its antigen is unidentified. The CDR3 consists of 11 residues. V was shortened by 0 bases and J by 5 bases, with 2 bases between the two germline ends. Germline lookup yields CDR1 ENHRY and CDR2 SYGVKD. The entry originates in a study of response to subunit inactivated influenza vaccine. Study outcomes and limitations: The authors put forward the suggestion that each seasonal influenza vaccination may bring in only a limited number of new T cells.

Each CDR3 protein gets one entry after TCRdb re-called the RT-PCR reads with MiXCR. The data show a few hundred thousand distinct CDR3 sequences, with 9.5% to 12% seen just once and about 12% held by the top ten. The V call is TRBV10-3, the J call TRBJ2-7; D is unresolved. The sample consisted of PBMCs from blood, taken 45 days after vaccination. This receptor was taken from a man in his fifties or sixties who received an inactivated influenza vaccine. The CDR3 reads CAISESNEQYF. As DNA, the CDR3 is TGTGCCATCAGTGAGTCAAACGAGCAGTACTTC.